This T cell receptor beta chain was obtained from a study of vaccination and CD4 T cells after COVID-19. Whole-study context: Six men and four women formed the convalescents, two being Hispanic.

The Oncomine TCR Beta short-read assay was applied to DNA of cultured CD4+ T cells. CD4+ T cells were cultured, and genomic DNA was extracted from them. MiXCR was run by TCRdb on the PCR reads, yielding one entry per CDR3 protein. The table has 15,000 to 20,000 distinct CDR3 sequences, approximately 56% seen once; the top ten hold roughly 15%. Germline CDR1 and CDR2: MDHEN and SYDVKM. This CDR3 spans 14 amino acids. V was cut by 6 bases and J by 2 bases, with 14 bases left in between. Documented treatment: approximately 11-day PBMC culture with coronavirus spike peptide pools or control peptides (ViraFEST assay). A word on this clonotype: Its antigen is unidentified.

Sample: CD4+ T cells from blood, cultured in vitro, taken before SARS-CoV-2 vaccination. The sequence derives from a human donor who had recovered from COVID-19. The gene calls are TRBV28 and TRBJ2-7; possibly TRBD1 or TRBD2 for D (5 bases each). The CDR3 sequence: CASSPGTATYEQYF. In DNA form, the CDR3 reads TGTGCCAGCAGCCCCGGGACGGCCACCTACGAGCAGTACTTC.